This is a list of T cell receptor beta chains from one sample in a study of T cells in Graves' hyperthyroidism and ophthalmopathy. TCRdb re-analysed the multiplex PCR reads in MiXCR, keeping a single row per CDR3 protein. Of 600,000 to 850,000 distinct CDR3 sequences listed, about 19% are singletons. The material sequenced was blood. Source of these receptors: a woman aged 45-60 years with Graves' hyperthyroidism that later progressed to Graves' ophthalmopathy. Each CDR3 is given with its conserved first and last residue. A D gene is named only where the DNA matches it firmly. Clone size is shown for a subset of rows, as once, few, many or a class of expanded clone.

j_call	d_call	v_call	clone_size	cdr3_aa	cdr3_nt
TRBJ1-4	-	TRBV4-1	-	CASSQEGRVEKLFF	TGCGCCAGCAGCCAAGAAGGCAGGGTTGAAAAACTGTTTTTT
TRBJ2-5	-	TRBV11-3	many	CASSTREGIGQETQYF	TGTGCCAGCAGCACCCGAGAAGGGATCGGCCAAGAGACCCAGTACTTC
TRBJ2-2	TRBD1	TRBV19	-	CASSTPRTGGGGELFF	TGTGCCAGTAGTACCCCTAGGACAGGGGGCGGAGGGGAGCTGTTTTTT
TRBJ1-1	-	TRBV3-1	-	CASSQGSGVPFF	TGTGCCAGCAGCCAAGGCTCAGGGGTGCCTTTCTTT
TRBJ2-7	TRBD1	TRBV12-3/TRBV12-4	many	CASRRTGVGEQYF	TGTGCCAGCAGGCGTACAGGGGTTGGAGAGCAGTACTTC
TRBJ1-5	TRBD1	TRBV4-1	-	CASSQGQAAQPQHF	TGCGCCAGCAGCCAGGGACAGGCGGCTCAGCCCCAGCATTTT
TRBJ1-4	-	TRBV15	-	CATSAGGGEKLFF	TGTGCCACCAGCGCTGGAGGGGGAGAAAAACTGTTTTTT
TRBJ2-7	-	TRBV2	many	CASSQKRLSYEQYF	TGTGCCAGCAGTCAGAAGCGCCTCTCCTACGAGCAGTACTTC
TRBJ1-5	-	TRBV7-2	-	CASSSDSGYSNQPQHF	TGTGCCAGCAGCTCTGACTCGGGTTATAGCAATCAGCCCCAGCATTTT
TRBJ2-5	TRBD2	TRBV20-1	few	CSAKAGGLETQYF	TGCAGTGCCAAGGCGGGGGGGCTTGAGACCCAGTACTTC
TRBJ1-3	TRBD1	TRBV7-6	few	CASSPVSGQGYGNTIYF	TGTGCCAGCAGCCCCGTCTCGGGACAGGGTTATGGAAACACCATATATTTT
TRBJ2-3	-	TRBV15	-	CATSRDLSTDTQYF	TGTGCCACCAGCAGAGATCTTAGCACAGATACGCAGTATTTT
TRBJ2-5	TRBD2	TRBV4-1	-	CASSQVIAGGTETQYF	TGCGCCAGCAGCCAAGTTATAGCGGGGGGGACGGAGACCCAGTACTTC
TRBJ2-5	TRBD1	TRBV2	many	CASSQGAHPGQGRETQYF	TGTGCCAGCAGCCAAGGGGCCCACCCGGGACAGGGAAGAGAGACCCAGTACTTC
TRBJ1-1	-	TRBV5-1	many	CASTLFSQMNTEAFF	TGCGCCAGCACCCTTTTTAGTCAGATGAACACTGAAGCTTTCTTT
TRBJ1-6	-	TRBV9	many	CASSVNPEGNSPLHF	TGTGCCAGCAGCGTAAATCCGGAGGGCAATTCACCCCTCCACTTT
TRBJ1-1	-	TRBV7-3	many	CASSLWGYTEAFF	TGTGCCAGCAGCTTATGGGGATACACTGAAGCTTTCTTT
TRBJ1-1	-	TRBV5-1	many	CASSPGYKSETEAFF	TGCGCCAGCAGCCCAGGGTATAAATCGGAAACTGAAGCTTTCTTT
TRBJ2-1	-	TRBV20-1	-	CSARDLAGESSYNEQFF	TGCAGTGCTAGAGACCTAGCCGGAGAATCCTCCTACAATGAGCAGTTCTTC
TRBJ1-1	-	TRBV10-3	many	CAISAQAGKNTEAFF	TGTGCCATCAGTGCCCAGGCCGGTAAGAACACTGAAGCTTTCTTT
TRBJ1-2	TRBD1	TRBV9	-	CASSVEVVRDRDYGYTF	TGTGCCAGCAGCGTAGAGGTGGTTCGGGACAGGGACTATGGCTACACCTTC
TRBJ2-4	-	TRBV10-3	few	CAMAPRSGTIQYF	TGTGCCATGGCGCCCCGCAGCGGAACCATTCAGTACTTC
TRBJ1-1	-	TRBV29-1	few	CSVGSTVGGEAFF	TGCAGCGTTGGTTCGACAGTGGGGGGTGAAGCTTTCTTT
TRBJ2-1	-	TRBV20-1	few	CSARSAYNEQFF	TGCAGTGCTAGAAGTGCCTACAATGAGCAGTTCTTC
TRBJ1-6	TRBD1	TRBV19	-	CASTGTGVNSPLHF	TGTGCCAGTACCGGGACAGGTGTCAATTCACCCCTCCACTTT
TRBJ2-7	-	TRBV2	many	CASSTRGFTYEQYF	TGTGCCAGCAGTACCAGGGGTTTTACCTACGAGCAGTACTTC
TRBJ2-5	TRBD2	TRBV9	few	CASSGPRLAGQETQYF	TGTGCCAGCAGCGGCCCCCGACTAGCGGGGCAAGAGACCCAGTACTTC
TRBJ2-1	TRBD2	TRBV7-9	many	CASSLEGGGAVRNEQFF	TGTGCCAGCAGCTTAGAAGGCGGGGGTGCTGTGCGCAATGAGCAGTTCTTC
TRBJ1-1	-	TRBV5-1	many	CASTSDSGLFAEAFF	TGCGCCAGCACCTCCGACTCAGGGCTTTTCGCTGAAGCTTTCTTT
TRBJ2-7	-	TRBV7-3	-	CASSLRAGSSYEQYF	TGTGCCAGCAGCCTCCGCGCGGGGTCCTCCTACGAGCAGTACTTC
TRBJ1-4	TRBD1	TRBV27	few	CASSLGDRVEKLFF	TGTGCCAGCAGTTTAGGGGACAGGGTTGAAAAACTGTTTTTT
TRBJ2-3	TRBD2	TRBV2	many	CASRGGLASDTQYF	TGTGCCAGCAGAGGGGGACTAGCTTCGGATACGCAGTATTTT
TRBJ1-1	-	TRBV4-1	few	CASSQDALGATEAFF	TGCGCCAGCAGCCAAGACGCCCTCGGGGCCACTGAAGCTTTCTTT
TRBJ2-5	TRBD1	TRBV5-1	-	CASSLTGGMETQYF	TGCGCCAGCAGCTTAACAGGGGGCATGGAGACCCAGTACTTC
TRBJ1-2	-	TRBV29-1	-	CSVELRPPAYGYTF	TGCAGCGTTGAACTCCGGCCGCCGGCCTATGGCTACACCTTC
TRBJ2-7	TRBD2	TRBV5-5	-	CASSLEGGGLYEQYF	TGTGCCAGCAGCTTGGAGGGCGGGGGGTTGTACGAGCAGTACTTC
TRBJ2-7	TRBD2	TRBV14	-	CASSQMRLAGFYEQYF	TGTGCCAGCAGCCAAATGAGACTAGCGGGATTCTACGAGCAGTACTTC
TRBJ2-7	-	TRBV15	-	CATSRARDLTYEQYF	TGTGCCACCAGCAGAGCGCGGGACTTAACTTACGAGCAGTACTTC
TRBJ1-2	-	TRBV12-3/TRBV12-4	many	CASSLASGWRGYTF	TGTGCCAGCAGTTTAGCATCCGGGTGGCGTGGCTACACCTTC
TRBJ1-2	TRBD1	TRBV6-2/TRBV6-3	-	CASSFEPGQDYGYTF	TGTGCCAGCAGTTTCGAACCGGGACAGGACTATGGCTACACCTTC
TRBJ2-3	-	TRBV20-1	-	CSARPTSSDTQYF	TGCAGTGCTAGACCTACTAGTTCAGATACGCAGTATTTT
TRBJ1-5	-	TRBV6-1	many	CASRSFGDQPQHF	TGTGCCAGCAGATCCTTCGGAGATCAGCCCCAGCATTTT
TRBJ1-2	-	TRBV18	many	CASSRGANYGYTF	TGTGCCAGCTCACGGGGGGCTAACTATGGCTACACCTTC
TRBJ2-7	TRBD1	TRBV9	few	CASSLAGTGNSNEQYF	TGTGCCAGCAGCCTCGCCGGGACAGGGAATTCGAACGAGCAGTACTTC
TRBJ2-1	-	TRBV12-3/TRBV12-4	many	CASSLWGNEQFF	TGTGCCAGCAGTTTGTGGGGGAATGAGCAGTTCTTC
TRBJ1-3	-	TRBV19	-	CASRPGTTRGNTIYF	TGTGCCAGTAGACCCGGGACCACACGAGGAAACACCATATATTTT
TRBJ1-6	-	TRBV30	many	CAWSGTNNSPLHF	TGTGCCTGGAGTGGGACAAATAATTCACCCCTCCACTTT
TRBJ2-7	-	TRBV6-6	many	CASSYSNGFGSSYEQYF	TGTGCCAGCAGTTACTCGAACGGATTCGGCAGCTCCTACGAGCAGTACTTC
TRBJ2-1	TRBD2	TRBV11-2	many	CASSPLAGVPNNEQFF	TGTGCCAGCAGCCCTCTAGCGGGGGTCCCTAACAATGAGCAGTTCTTC
TRBJ1-5	TRBD1	TRBV11-2	many	CASSLVQGRPQHF	TGTGCCAGCAGCTTAGTACAGGGGCGGCCCCAGCATTTT
TRBJ1-1	TRBD1	TRBV19	-	CASSTRQGLGRRFGAFF	TGTGCCAGTAGTACCCGACAGGGTCTAGGGAGGAGGTTTGGAGCTTTCTTT
TRBJ1-5	-	TRBV19	few	CASSVTGRGNQPQHF	TGTGCCAGTAGTGTGACGGGACGGGGAAATCAGCCCCAGCATTTT
TRBJ1-1	-	TRBV7-9	few	CASSSRDGFEAFF	TGTGCCAGCAGCTCCCGAGATGGTTTCGAAGCTTTCTTT
TRBJ1-5	TRBD1	TRBV19	-	CASRPGGASNQPQHF	TGTGCCAGTAGGCCAGGGGGCGCGAGCAATCAGCCCCAGCATTTT
TRBJ2-2	-	TRBV6-1	few	CASSEVGTLRAFGFF	TGTGCCAGCAGTGAAGTTGGCACCTTGCGGGCATTCGGGTTTTTT
TRBJ1-5	TRBD1	TRBV12-3/TRBV12-4	many	CASSFYTTGEQPQHF	TGTGCCAGCAGTTTTTATACCACAGGGGAACAGCCCCAGCATTTT
TRBJ2-3	-	TRBV3-1	many	CASNREGETDTQYF	TGTGCCAGCAATCGGGAAGGGGAGACAGATACGCAGTATTTT